The 14 T cell receptor beta chains listed next were all sequenced from one sample in a study of cytomegalovirus exposure and HLA in healthy donors. The table came from immunoSEQ multiplex PCR; TCRdb's copy has only in-frame clones and leaves some out. The data hold about 200,000 clones, with about 79% observed a single time. The material sequenced was PBMCs. The receptors shown here come from a woman in her twenties or thirties in good health and CMV-seropositive.

V gene TRBV2 combines with J gene TRBJ2-7; TRBD2 matches at 7 bases. Germline V gene data show CDR1 as SNHLY and CDR2 as FYNNEI. The CDR3 covers 14 residues. J lost 1 base, V lost 7 bases, and 7 bases had no gene match. The CDR3: CASNLRRESYEQYF. DNA of the CDR3: TGTGCCAGCAATCTTCGGCGGGAGTCCTACGAGCAGTACTTC.

The chain joins TRBV6-5 to TRBJ1-4; possible D gene TRBD1, 5 bases. The CDR3 has 14 amino acids. The germline gives CDR1 MNHEY, CDR2 SVGAGI. V was trimmed by 6 bases and J by 0 bases, leaving 8 bases between them. The CDR3: CASSGHPTNEKLFF. CDR3 nucleotide sequence: TGTGCCAGCAGCGGACACCCAACTAATGAAAAACTGTTTTTT.

The V gene is TRBV18, the J gene TRBJ2-7; perhaps TRBD1 as D (6 bases). Per germline, CDR1 KGHSH and CDR2 LQKENI. CDR3 length: 16 amino acids. Trimming took off 1 base at V and 2 bases at J, with 15 bases between the two ends. This CDR3 reads CASSPRSQGNAYEQYF. The CDR3 DNA is TGTGCCAGCTCACCACGCTCTCAGGGGAACGCCTACGAGCAGTACTTC.

This clone was seen more than once but under ten times. CDR3 nucleotides: TGTGCCAGCAGCCCCGACAGGGGTTTTGGCTACACCTTC. Translated: CASSPDRGFGYTF. The chain recombines TRBV5-4 with TRBJ1-2; TRBD1 agrees at 8 bases. This CDR3 is 13 amino acids long. Trimming cost V 4 bases and J 7 bases; bases outside gene matches: 6. From germline, CDR1 is SGHNT and CDR2 YYREEE (reference sequence).

The V call is TRBV13, the J call TRBJ2-7, with D unresolved. Germline CDR1 and CDR2: PRHDT and FYEKMQ (reference sequence). Deletions cut 3 bases from V and 3 bases from J, with 6 bases between. The CDR3 extends over 12 amino acids. The CDR3 sequence is CASSLAYYEQYF. The CDR3 DNA follows: TGTGCCAGCAGCTTGGCTTACTACGAGCAGTACTTC.

V usage is TRBV7-6 and J usage is TRBJ2-1, with a possible D match to TRBD2 (6 bases). V lost 5 bases to trimming and J lost 6 bases, with 8 bases between them. Germline values: CDR1 SGHVS, CDR2 FNYEAQ. The CDR3 is 12 residues long. CDR3 region: CASSMGGNEQFF. The CDR3 DNA sequence: TGTGCCAGCAGCATGGGGGGCAATGAGCAGTTCTTC.

The table lists this clone with a few counts. The chain has TRBV28 and TRBJ2-7, with 7 bases identical to TRBD2. The germline gives CDR1 MDHEN, CDR2 SYDVKM. V was pared by 1 base and J by 0 bases, with 3 bases of the junction left unmatched. This CDR3 has 15 amino acids. This chain's CDR3 is CASSLSAGASYEQYF. DNA of the CDR3: TGTGCCAGCAGTTTATCGGCGGGAGCCTCCTACGAGCAGTACTTC.

Only a few counts were recorded for this clone. This CDR3 reads CASSPQTGSGANVLTF. For the CDR3, the DNA is TGTGCCAGCTCACCACAGACAGGGTCCGGGGCCAACGTCCTGACTTTC. This sequence joins TRBV18 and TRBJ2-6; 7 bases are shared with TRBD1. The germline V gene encodes CDR1 KGHSH and CDR2 LQKENI. J gave up 4 bases and V 1 base, and 4 bases lay outside the gene matches. The CDR3 runs to 16 residues.

The V gene is TRBV15, the J gene TRBJ1-2; possible D gene TRBD1, 6 bases. CDR3 length: 16 residues. The germline V gene has CDR1 LNHNV and CDR2 YYDKDF (reference sequence). The ends were cut back, 0 bases at V and 8 bases at J, with 19 bases in the middle. As DNA, the CDR3 is TGTGCCACCAGCAGAGATGTAAACAGGGCCATACAGGGCTACACCTTC. Translating it yields CATSRDVNRAIQGYTF.

The chain joins TRBV23-1 to TRBJ2-2; TRBD1 might be the D (6 bases). TRBV23-1 is recorded as an ORF, its role being uncertain. The CDR3 contains 11 residues. Trimming took 11 bases from V and 6 from J, leaving 10 bases between them. The CDR3: CAPPGAGELFF. The DNA of the CDR3 is TGCGCCCCACCAGGGGCCGGGGAGCTGTTTTTT.

This chain joins TRBV30 and TRBJ2-1, with 13 nucleotides matching TRBD2. Germline lookup yields CDR1 GTSNPN and CDR2 SVGIG (reference sequence). This CDR3 has 16 residues. Trimming removed 4 bases from V and 8 bases from J; junction bases left unmatched: 11. The DNA of the CDR3 is TGTGCCTGGACCCTTGGGACTAGCGGGATAATGGATGAGCAGTTCTTC. Translation: CAWTLGTSGIMDEQFF.

The DNA for the CDR3 is TGTGCCAGCAGTTCCGAGGGAGCCCTCTACGAGCAGTACTTC. This translates into CASSSEGALYEQYF. The rearrangement uses TRBV2 and TRBJ2-7, with D tentatively TRBD2 (5 bases). Trimming left V 5 bases short and J 3 bases short, with 14 bases between. Looked up from germline, CDR1 is SNHLY and CDR2 is FYNNEI. This CDR3 is built from 14 residues. The full variable domain, its missing parts supplied by reference TRBV2 and TRBJ2-7, is EPEVTQTPSHQVTQMGQEVILRCVPISNHLYFYWYRQILGQKVEFLVSFYNNEISEKSEIFDDQFSVERPDGSNFTLKIRSTKLEDSAMYFCASSSEGALYEQYFGPGTRLTVT.

The V gene is TRBV4-1, the J gene TRBJ1-5; 7 positions match TRBD1. The CDR3 covers 16 residues. Germline V gives CDR1 MGHRA, CDR2 YSYEKL. Trimming cost V 1 base and J 0 bases; bases outside gene matches: 3. Written as DNA, the CDR3 is TGCGCCAGCAGCCAAGGAGGGGGCAGTAGCAATCAGCCCCAGCATTTT. Its protein is CASSQGGGSSNQPQHF.

The chain has TRBV5-8 and TRBJ1-2; no firm D call. The CDR3 consists of 15 residues. In germline, CDR1 is SGHTS, CDR2 YDEGEE. The V and J ends lost 4 bases and 2 bases respectively, with 15 bases between them. The CDR3 DNA follows: TGTGCCAGCAGCCCACGGGAGTCCGCAAACTATGGCTACACCTTC. Amino acids: CASSPRESANYGYTF.